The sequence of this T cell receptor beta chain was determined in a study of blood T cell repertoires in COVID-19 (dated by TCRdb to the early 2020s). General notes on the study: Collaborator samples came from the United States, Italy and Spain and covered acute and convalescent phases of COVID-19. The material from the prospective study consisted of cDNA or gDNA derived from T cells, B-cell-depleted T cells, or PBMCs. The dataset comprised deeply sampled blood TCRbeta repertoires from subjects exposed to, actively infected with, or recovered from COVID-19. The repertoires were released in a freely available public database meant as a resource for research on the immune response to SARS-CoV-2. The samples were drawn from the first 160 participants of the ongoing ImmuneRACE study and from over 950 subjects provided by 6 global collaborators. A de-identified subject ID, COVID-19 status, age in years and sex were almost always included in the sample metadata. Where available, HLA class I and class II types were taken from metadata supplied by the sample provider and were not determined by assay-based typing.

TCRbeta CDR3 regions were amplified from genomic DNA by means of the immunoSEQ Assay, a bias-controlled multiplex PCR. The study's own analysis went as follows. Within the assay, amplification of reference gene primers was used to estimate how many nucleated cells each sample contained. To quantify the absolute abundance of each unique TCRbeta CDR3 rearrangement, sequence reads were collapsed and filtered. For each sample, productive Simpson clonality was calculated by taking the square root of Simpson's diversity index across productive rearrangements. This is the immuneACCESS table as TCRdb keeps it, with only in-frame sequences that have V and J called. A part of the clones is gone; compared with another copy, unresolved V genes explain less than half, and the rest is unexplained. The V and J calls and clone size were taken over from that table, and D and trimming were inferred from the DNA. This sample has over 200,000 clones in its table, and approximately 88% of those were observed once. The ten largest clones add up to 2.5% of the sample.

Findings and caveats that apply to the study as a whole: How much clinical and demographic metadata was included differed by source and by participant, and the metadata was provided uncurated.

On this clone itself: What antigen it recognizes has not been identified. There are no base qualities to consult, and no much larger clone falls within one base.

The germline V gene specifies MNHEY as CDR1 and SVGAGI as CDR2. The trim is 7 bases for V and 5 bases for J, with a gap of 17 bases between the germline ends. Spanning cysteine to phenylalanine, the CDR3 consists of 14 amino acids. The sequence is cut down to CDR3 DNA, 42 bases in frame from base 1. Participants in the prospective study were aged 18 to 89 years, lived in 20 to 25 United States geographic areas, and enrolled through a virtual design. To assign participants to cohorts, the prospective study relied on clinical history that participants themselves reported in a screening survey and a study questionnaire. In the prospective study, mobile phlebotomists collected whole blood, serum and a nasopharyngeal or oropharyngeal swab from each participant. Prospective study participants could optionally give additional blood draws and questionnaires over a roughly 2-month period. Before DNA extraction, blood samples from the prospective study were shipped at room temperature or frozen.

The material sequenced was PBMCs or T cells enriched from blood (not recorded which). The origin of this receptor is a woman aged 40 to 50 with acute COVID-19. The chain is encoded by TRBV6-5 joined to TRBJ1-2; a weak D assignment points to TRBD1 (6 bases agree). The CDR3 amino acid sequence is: CASTNGGGFYGYTF. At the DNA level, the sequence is TGTGCCAGCACCAACGGGGGGGGCTTTTATGGCTACACCTTC.